The 29 T cell receptor beta chains below were found in one sample sequenced in a study of blood T cells in healthy people across ages. The second PCR ran roughly 6 to 12 cycles with a sample-barcoded 5' primer and J-beta primers. From the 5' RACE reads, TCRdb called clonotypes with MiXCR, one entry per CDR3 protein. The data hold around 900,000 distinct CDR3 sequences, with less than 35% observed a single time. The sample taken for sequencing was blood. These receptors were collected from a woman older than 75 in good health.

The chain is built from TRBV9 and TRBJ2-3; D is possibly TRBD2 (6 bases). The CDR3 has 16 amino acids. V lost 0 bases and J lost 5, with 16 bases in between. The germline gives CDR1 SGDLS, CDR2 YYNGEE. This chain's CDR3 is CASSVGRNLGGDTQYF. In DNA, the CDR3 is TGTGCCAGCAGCGTAGGACGAAACTTGGGGGGAGATACGCAGTATTTT.

This clonotype has only a few counts. This sequence joins TRBV28 and TRBJ2-5; no firm D call. The CDR3 runs to 13 residues. V was shortened by 2 bases and J by 5 bases, with 9 bases between the two germline ends. Germline CDR1 is MDHEN and CDR2 is SYDVKM. The CDR3 sequence is CASSLMVPETQYF. The CDR3 DNA reads TGTGCCAGCAGTTTAATGGTCCCGGAGACCCAGTACTTC.

J is TRBJ1-1 and V is TRBV7-9, with 8 bases matching TRBD1. After removal of 5 bases from V and 1 base from J, the junction contained 6 bases not matched to a gene. The germline CDR1 and CDR2 sequences are SEHNR and FQNEAQ (reference sequence). This CDR3 has 15 residues. Here the CDR3 reads CASSPNRGTNTEAFF. The CDR3 DNA follows: TGTGCCAGCAGCCCAAACAGGGGGACGAACACTGAAGCTTTCTTT.

The chain uses TRBV20-1 and TRBJ1-1; no reliable D call. CDR1 is DFQATT, CDR2 SNEGSKA, per germline (reference sequence). CDR3 length equals 14 residues. V was pared by 5 bases and J by 1 base, with 14 bases between. CDR3 DNA: TGCAGTGCTGACGGGGAGTCAGAGAACACTGAAGCTTTCTTT. Encoded protein: CSADGESENTEAFF.

This clonotype was counted once. V usage is TRBV12-3 or TRBV12-4 and J usage is TRBJ2-3; D is uncertain. The V end lost 5 bases, the J end lost 4 bases, and 10 bases lay between the germline ends. The CDR3 sequence is 13 residues long. The CDR3 region has the DNA TGTGCCAGCAGTATCAAAGGAGCAGATACGCAGTATTTT. Translating it yields CASSIKGADTQYF.

This clonotype was seen ten or more times. The chain links TRBV7-9 to TRBJ2-7; the match to TRBD1 covers 8 bases. V shed 1 base and J 1 base; nucleotides not matched to a gene: 9. The CDR3 is 17 residues long. The germline CDR1 and CDR2 sequences are SEHNR and FQNEAQ (reference sequence). The CDR3 protein is CASSLVSQGQESYEQYF. The CDR3 DNA reads as TGTGCCAGCAGCTTAGTTAGCCAGGGACAGGAGTCCTACGAGCAGTACTTC.

The rearrangement links TRBV12-3 or TRBV12-4 to TRBJ2-4; the D is unclear. The V and J ends lost 8 bases and 5 bases respectively, with 13 bases between them. The CDR3 consists of 13 residues. CDR3 in amino acids: CASGGSGENIQYF. As DNA, the CDR3 is TGTGCCAGCGGCGGATCAGGAGAAAACATTCAGTACTTC.

This clonotype showed up many times. The chain employs TRBV10-3 and TRBJ2-7; the match to TRBD1 covers 7 bases. Per the germline V gene, CDR1 is ENHRY and CDR2 is SYGVKD. Trimming removed 2 bases from V and 7 bases from J; junction bases left unmatched: 11. This CDR3 contains 15 residues. The CDR3 spells CAISETTGPRSEQYF. Here the CDR3 DNA reads TGTGCCATCAGTGAGACGACAGGGCCCCGGAGTGAGCAGTACTTC.

With regard to this clonotype: Compared with germline, one end of the junction differs, possibly owing to a read error. The chain joins TRBV6-6 to TRBJ2-3, with D hard to call. Per germline, CDR1 MNHNY and CDR2 SVGAGI (reference sequence). The CDR3 contains 12 residues. For the CDR3, the DNA is TGTGCCAGCACGCCCAACACAGATACGCGGTATTTT. This sequence encodes CASTPNTDTRYF.

The chain links TRBV11-3 to TRBJ1-6; a weak D match, TRBD1 (5 bases). CDR1 and CDR2 from the germline V gene are SGHNT and YENEEA. V lost 4 bases and J lost 7, with 14 bases in between. The length of the CDR3 is 15 residues. CDR3 sequence (DNA): TGTGCCAGCAGCTACCAGGGTGAAGGCAATTCACCCCTCCACTTT. It encodes CASSYQGEGNSPLHF.

This clonotype was picked up many times. The chain employs TRBV7-2 and TRBJ2-3; D remains unclear. Germline-derived CDR1 and CDR2 are SGHTA and FQGNSA. CDR3 size: 12 residues. Trimming took off 5 bases at V and 12 bases at J, with 15 bases between the two ends. CDR3 DNA: TGTGCCAGCAGCCTAGTGACAATTGAACAGTATTTT. It yields the protein CASSLVTIEQYF.

In this sample, this clonotype turned up many times. V gene TRBV20-1 combines with J gene TRBJ1-5, with unresolved D. Trimming left V 3 bases short and J 3 bases short, with 12 bases between. The CDR3 is 14 residues long. Per the germline V gene, CDR1 is DFQATT and CDR2 is SNEGSKA (reference sequence). CDR3 region: CSASPRPNNQPQHF. CDR3 nucleotides: TGCAGTGCTAGTCCCAGGCCAAACAATCAGCCCCAGCATTTT.

This rearrangement joins TRBV27 to TRBJ1-2; TRBD1 matches 10 bases. The CDR3 runs 15 residues. Unmatched junction bases numbered 9, after V lost 5 bases and J lost 6 bases. Germline CDR1 is MNHEY and CDR2 is SMNVEV (reference sequence). CDR3 in DNA: TGTGCCAGCAGTAGAAGACAGGGGGCAGGGAATGGCTACACCTTC. Encoded protein: CASSRRQGAGNGYTF.

This clonotype showed up just a few times. A much larger clone sits a single nucleotide away, making a read error possible. V gene TRBV20-1 combines with J gene TRBJ1-4, with D unresolved. CDR3 length equals 11 residues. Germline CDR1 DFQATT, CDR2 SNEGSKA (reference sequence). For the CDR3, the DNA is TGCAGTGCTAGGTGGGGTGAAAAACGGTTTTTT. Translated, it gives CSARWGEKRFF.

J is TRBJ2-1 and V is TRBV5-1; 8 bases agree with TRBD2. Germline assignment: CDR1 SGHRS and CDR2 YFSETQ. V lost 3 bases, J lost 10 bases, and 18 bases stayed unmatched. The CDR3 has 17 amino acids. The CDR3 DNA reads TGCGCCAGCAGCTCAACATCCGGGACTAGTCGCATCTGGGAGCAGTTCTTC. It codes for CASSSTSGTSRIWEQFF.

The chain carries TRBV6-1 and TRBJ2-5, with D tentatively TRBD2 (6 bases). The CDR3 loop spans 13 amino acids. Trimming took off 9 bases at V and 2 bases at J, with 13 bases between the two ends. Germline V gene sequence: CDR1 MNHNS, CDR2 SASEGT. The CDR3 coding sequence is TGTGCCAGGTCGGAGGGGACGCAAGAGACCCAGTACTTC. Its translation: CARSEGTQETQYF.

This clonotype was counted at least ten times. The chain recombines TRBV10-3 with TRBJ1-2; D uncertain. The V end lost 1 base, the J end lost 3 bases, and 9 bases lay between the germline ends. This CDR3 has 14 residues. Germline loops: CDR1 ENHRY, CDR2 SYGVKD. In DNA, the CDR3 is TGTGCCATCAGTGAGTGGGGAGTGGACTATGGCTACACCTTC. Its protein is CAISEWGVDYGYTF.

This clonotype was seen at least ten times. J is TRBJ2-5 and V is TRBV29-1, with a tentative D call TRBD1 (5 bases). The CDR3 is 13 amino acids. V lost 1 base and J lost 2, with 8 bases in between. Germline V gene lookup returns CDR1 SQVTM and CDR2 ANQGSEA. Here the CDR3 reads CSVEGQLQETQYF. The CDR3 nucleotides read TGCAGCGTTGAAGGACAGCTACAAGAGACCCAGTACTTC.

J is TRBJ2-1 and V is TRBV9; 8 bases line up with TRBD1. The junction had 7 bases not matched to a gene; V was cut back by 0 bases and J by 8 bases. Germline V gene sequence: CDR1 SGDLS, CDR2 YYNGEE. This CDR3 contains 15 residues. The CDR3 reads CASSVGGTGGDEQFF. Written as DNA, the CDR3 is TGTGCCAGCAGCGTAGGGGGGACAGGAGGCGATGAGCAGTTCTTC. The full variable domain, in which reference TRBV9 and TRBJ2-1 provide the parts outside the CDR3, is DSGVTQTPKHLITATGQRVTLRCSPRSGDLSVYWYQQSLDQGLQFLIQYYNGEERAKGNILERFSAQQFPDLHSELNLSSLELGDSALYFCASSVGGTGGDEQFFGPGTRLTVL.

The chain uses TRBV7-9 and TRBJ2-2; no firm D call. CDR1 is SEHNR and CDR2 is FQNEAQ in the germline V gene (reference sequence). Trimming shortened V by 8 bases and J by 7 bases, and 17 bases separated the two germline ends. The CDR3 covers 14 residues. The CDR3 DNA reads TGTGCCAGCGGCCCCCTAACGCTGATCGGGGAGCTGTTTTTT. Its translation: CASGPLTLIGELFF.

This clonotype was detected many times. The chain has TRBV27 and TRBJ2-2; D remains ambiguous. Germline V lookup: CDR1 MNHEY, CDR2 SMNVEV (reference sequence). The V gene lost 5 bases and the J gene lost 7 bases, with 11 bases spanning the gap. The CDR3 spans 13 residues. In DNA, the CDR3 is TGTGCCAGCAGTAGAAACACCAACGGGGAGCTGTTTTTT. Encoded protein: CASSRNTNGELFF.

This clonotype was recorded a few times. The chain combines TRBV5-8 with TRBJ2-5; the D gene is possibly TRBD1 (6 bases). Trimming cost V 0 bases and J 2 bases, with 11 bases left between them. Germline values: CDR1 SGHTS, CDR2 YDEGEE. CDR3 length: 15 residues. In DNA, the CDR3 is TGTGCCAGCAGCTTGGGGTACAGGGATCAAGAGACCCAGTACTTC. Translation gives CASSLGYRDQETQYF.

The V call is TRBV4-1, the J call TRBJ1-1, with D perhaps matching TRBD1 (6 bases). Trimming pared 3 bases from V and 5 bases from J, leaving 22 bases between. The CDR3 loop spans 17 amino acids. The germline V gene has CDR1 MGHRA and CDR2 YSYEKL. For the CDR3, the DNA is TGCGCCAGCAGCCACAGCTCGGCCGGGGGGCTCAATACTGAAGCTTTCTTT. Its protein is CASSHSSAGGLNTEAFF.

There are many counts of this clonotype. This chain joins TRBV12-3 or TRBV12-4 and TRBJ1-6; TRBD1 might be the D (5 bases). The CDR3 is made up of 13 amino acids. Between the trimmed V and J ends, which lost 6 bases and 8 bases, there was a span of 11 bases. CDR3 nucleotides: TGTGCCAGCAGGGGACCACCGGATTCACCCCTCCACTTT. It yields the protein CASRGPPDSPLHF.

V is TRBV30 and J is TRBJ1-5, with D perhaps TRBD1 (5 bases). Germline CDR1 GTSNPN, CDR2 SVGIG (reference sequence). The CDR3 contains 13 residues. The V and J ends lost 0 bases and 7 bases respectively, with 10 bases between them. CDR3 nucleotides: TGTGCCTGGAGTGTACGAGGGGAACAGCCCCAGCATTTT. The encoded protein is CAWSVRGEQPQHF.

J is TRBJ1-1 and V is TRBV28; D is possibly TRBD1 (6 bases). The CDR3 is made up of 14 amino acids. Trimming took 6 bases from V and 2 from J, leaving 13 bases between them. Looked up from germline, CDR1 is MDHEN and CDR2 is SYDVKM. CDR3 nucleotide sequence: TGTGCCAGCAGACCCAGGGGCCCCAACACTGAAGCTTTCTTT. Translated, it gives CASRPRGPNTEAFF.

The chain carries TRBV7-8 and TRBJ2-2, with 7 nucleotides matching TRBD1. In germline, CDR1 is SGHVS, CDR2 FQNEAQ. After removal of 6 bases from V and 8 bases from J, the junction contained 12 bases not matched to a gene. The CDR3 covers 15 residues. The CDR3 bases are TGTGCCAGCAGTCCAGGGCCCACAGGGGCGGGGGAGCTGTTTTTT. Its protein product is CASSPGPTGAGELFF.

The sample holds a few counts of this clonotype. It may be a read error: a sequence one base away is much more abundant. The chain has TRBV6-2 or TRBV6-3 and TRBJ2-1; D possibly corresponds to TRBD1 (5 bases). Per the germline V gene, CDR1 is MNHEY and CDR2 is SVGEGT. V lost 1 base to trimming and J lost 3 bases, with 10 bases between them. The CDR3 covers 15 residues. The CDR3 is CASSYCLDSYNEQFF. In DNA, the CDR3 is TGTGCCAGCAGTTACTGCCTTGACAGCTACAATGAGCAGTTCTTC.

This clonotype was observed a handful of times. V is TRBV25-1 and J is TRBJ2-1; 8 bases align to TRBD1. The length of the CDR3 is 13 residues. The ends lost 10 bases at V and 8 bases at J; junction bases unmatched: 10. CDR1 is MGHDK, CDR2 SYGVNS, per germline. The CDR3 here is CAIASGGSDEQFF. The DNA of the CDR3 is TGTGCCATCGCCTCAGGGGGCTCGGATGAGCAGTTCTTC.